The 14 T cell receptor beta chains reported below all come from one sample, sequenced in a study of T cells after posttransplantation cyclophosphamide. A marrow graft followed busulfan-fludarabine conditioning, with cyclophosphamide on days +3 and +4. Produced via immunoSEQ multiplex PCR; TCRdb's table is partial and in-frame only. In total the sample includes approximately 5,400 clones, none of them seen once. This specimen consisted of PBMCs, obtained around 380 days after allogeneic stem cell transplant with posttransplant cyclophosphamide. The source is a male patient in his sixties who received an allogeneic stem cell transplant from a related donor, was CMV-positive, and had acute GVHD only. Some T cells may be graft donor cells.

Ten or more counts support this clone. The chain joins TRBV7-9 to TRBJ2-7; TRBD1 agrees at 9 bases. Germline V gives CDR1 SEHNR, CDR2 FQNEAQ (reference sequence). The CDR3 runs to 14 residues. Trimming took 6 bases from V and 7 from J; bases not matched to a gene: 10. Here the CDR3 reads CASRPQGALGEQYF. CDR3 DNA sequence: TGTGCCAGCAGGCCACAGGGGGCACTTGGGGAGCAGTACTTC.

This clone was found many times. The chain employs TRBV9 and TRBJ1-1; no reliable D call. The CDR3 has 15 residues. Germline lookup yields CDR1 SGDLS and CDR2 YYNGEE. V lost 0 bases, J lost 0 bases, and 9 bases lay in between. CDR3 sequence: CASSVEAFMNTEAFF. CDR3 nucleotide sequence: TGTGCCAGCAGCGTAGAAGCATTCATGAACACTGAAGCTTTCTTT.

This clone was detected many times. The rearrangement uses TRBV7-8 and TRBJ2-5, with D uncertain. The V gene lost 8 bases and the J gene lost 2 bases, with 12 bases spanning the gap. The CDR3 totals 13 residues. Germline CDR1 SGHVS, CDR2 FQNEAQ. The CDR3 loop reads CASVELIQETQYF. CDR3 nucleotides: TGTGCCAGCGTCGAGCTGATACAAGAGACCCAGTACTTC.

This clone ranks as medium-sized. The chain links TRBV6-1 to TRBJ1-4, with D perhaps matching TRBD1 (5 bases). This CDR3 has 16 residues. CDR1 is MNHNS and CDR2 is SASEGT in the germline V gene. V shed 1 base and J shed 0 bases, with 9 bases lying between them. The CDR3 DNA reads as TGTGCCAGCAGTGAAGGGGCGACAGCAACTAATGAAAAACTGTTTTTT. The encoded protein is CASSEGATATNEKLFF.

In its sample, this clone was seen many times. The chain employs TRBV5-6 and TRBJ1-6; tentative D call: TRBD1 (6 bases). Germline V gene data show CDR1 as SGHDT and CDR2 as YYEEEE. This CDR3 has 16 amino acids. Trimming took off 5 bases at V and 7 bases at J, with 19 bases between the two ends. CDR3 DNA sequence: TGTGCCAGCAGTCGGGAGGGGGGTGGAGGGAATTCACCCCTCCACTTT. It is translated as CASSREGGGGNSPLHF.

There are many counts of this clone. The chain couples TRBV5-1 to TRBJ2-1; weak D call: TRBD2 (7 bases). The CDR3 has 15 amino acids. V gave up 6 bases and J gave up 4 bases, with 17 bases separating them. CDR1 and CDR2 (germline): SGHRS, YFSETQ. The CDR3 DNA reads as TGCGCCAGCACCCTAGGGGGGGGGACGTACAATGAGCAGTTCTTC. It yields the protein CASTLGGGTYNEQFF. The variable domain in full, completed from reference TRBV5-1 and TRBJ2-1, reads KAGVTQTPRYLIKTRGQQVTLSCSPISGHRSVSWYQQTPGQGLQFLFEYFSETQRNKGNFPGRFSGRQFSNSRSEMNVSTLELGDSALYLCASTLGGGTYNEQFFGPGTRLTVL.

This clone was seen repeatedly, ten times or more. The CDR3: CASSAISGGEQYF. The DNA of the CDR3 is TGTGCCAGCAGTGCAATCTCAGGTGGCGAGCAGTACTTC. The rearrangement joins TRBV25-1 to TRBJ2-7; D is ambiguous. The germline V gene encodes CDR1 MGHDK and CDR2 SYGVNS. This CDR3 contains 13 residues. Trimming took 4 bases from V and 6 from J, leaving 13 bases between them.

The chain recombines TRBV27 with TRBJ1-6; TRBD1 might be the D (5 bases). CDR3 length equals 19 residues. CDR1 and CDR2 (germline): MNHEY, SMNVEV (reference sequence). Trimming cost V 5 bases and J 3 bases, with 23 bases left between them. CDR3 bases: TGTGCCAGCAGTCTTCAGGGTACCCGGCTAGATCTCTATAATTCACCCCTCCACTTT. It encodes CASSLQGTRLDLYNSPLHF.

This clone was counted ten times or more. The V call is TRBV20-1, the J call TRBJ2-7, with D perhaps TRBD2 (5 bases). CDR1 is DFQATT, CDR2 SNEGSKA, per germline (reference sequence). V gave up 5 bases and J gave up 6 bases, with 5 bases separating them. CDR3 length: 9 amino acids. CDR3 protein: CSAGSEQYF. DNA of the CDR3: TGCAGTGCTGGGAGCGAGCAGTACTTC.

This clone was counted at least ten times. This rearrangement joins TRBV9 to TRBJ2-1, with 16 bases matching TRBD2. The CDR3 contains 17 residues. Germline CDR1 and CDR2: SGDLS and YYNGEE. Trimming at V came to 4 bases and at J to 1 base, leaving 2 bases not matched to a gene. In DNA, the CDR3 is TGTGCCAGCAGCCAGGGACTAGCGGGAGGGTCCTACAATGAGCAGTTCTTC. It is translated as CASSQGLAGGSYNEQFF.

This clone is medium-sized within its sample. The chain couples TRBV19 to TRBJ1-1, with D maybe TRBD1 (5 bases). CDR1 and CDR2 (germline): LNHDA, SQIVND (reference sequence). The CDR3 sequence is 13 residues long. V lost 7 bases to trimming and J lost 1 base, with 10 bases between them. The CDR3 nucleotides read TGTGCCAGTAACCGAGACAGGAACACTGAAGCTTTCTTT. Its translation: CASNRDRNTEAFF.

This clone was detected only a few times. This rearrangement joins TRBV28 to TRBJ2-5; 9 bases agree with TRBD1. The V gene end was trimmed by 3 bases and the J gene end by 0 bases; junction bases not matched to a gene: 5. The CDR3 covers 16 residues. CDR1 and CDR2 from the germline V gene are MDHEN and SYDVKM. The CDR3 loop reads CASSFGTGSYQETQYF. Written as DNA, the CDR3 is TGTGCCAGCAGTTTTGGGACAGGGTCGTACCAAGAGACCCAGTACTTC.

This clone has only a few counts. The CDR3 protein is CASSADRGRSYEQYF. The CDR3 DNA reads TGTGCCAGCAGTGCGGACAGGGGCCGCTCCTACGAGCAGTACTTC. The V gene is TRBV27, the J gene TRBJ2-5; 9 nucleotides align to TRBD1. The end of the DNA is better explained by TRBJ2-7, so the J call may be wrong. This CDR3 is 15 amino acids long. Germline V CDR1 and CDR2: MNHEY, SMNVEV (reference sequence).

This clone has a count of ten or more. This chain links TRBV2 with TRBJ2-7; maybe TRBD1 (6 bases). CDR1 SNHLY and CDR2 FYNNEI come from the germline V gene. This CDR3 region has 14 residues. V lost 6 bases, J lost 5 bases, and 17 bases lay in between. Here the CDR3 DNA reads TGTGCCAGCAGGGCGGAGTGGGGGCTCCACGAGCAGTACTTC. Translation: CASRAEWGLHEQYF. The full variable domain, its missing parts supplied by reference TRBV2 and TRBJ2-7, is EPEVTQTPSHQVTQMGQEVILRCVPISNHLYFYWYRQILGQKVEFLVSFYNNEISEKSEIFDDQFSVERPDGSNFTLKIRSTKLEDSAMYFCASRAEWGLHEQYFGPGTRLTVT.